This entry features one TCR beta chain sequence. Its antigen remains unknown. Germline-derived CDR1 and CDR2 are LGHNA and YNFKEQ. The length of the CDR3 is 15 residues. V was clipped by 1 base and J by 5 bases; unmatched bases: 4. These data belong to a study of OX40 agonist ivuxolimab in advanced cancers. For the study at large: Ivuxolimab is a fully human IgG2 antibody that activates OX40 (CD134). Across the patients, intravenous ivuxolimab was delivered every 2 weeks at 0.01 to 10 mg/kg.

The repertoire was sequenced with immunoSEQ multiplex PCR; TCRdb's copy has only in-frame clones and lacks some. The sample has roughly 75,000 clones, roughly 86% seen once; the top ten hold approximately 6.5%. Study results and limitations: The work left the antigen specificity of expanded peripheral T cells undetermined. Expanded clones were, on average, more numerous among CD8+ T cells than CD4+.

The starting material was CD4+ or CD8+ T cells sorted from blood, obtained in a trial of the OX40 agonist ivuxolimab. The sequence came from an adult with an advanced solid tumor such as melanoma, head and neck, liver or kidney cancer. The chain joins TRBV4-2 to TRBJ1-2, with 10 bases that match TRBD1. CDR3 DNA sequence: TGTGCCAGCAGCCAAGTGAGACAGGGGGCGTATGGCTACACCTTC. It encodes CASSQVRQGAYGYTF.